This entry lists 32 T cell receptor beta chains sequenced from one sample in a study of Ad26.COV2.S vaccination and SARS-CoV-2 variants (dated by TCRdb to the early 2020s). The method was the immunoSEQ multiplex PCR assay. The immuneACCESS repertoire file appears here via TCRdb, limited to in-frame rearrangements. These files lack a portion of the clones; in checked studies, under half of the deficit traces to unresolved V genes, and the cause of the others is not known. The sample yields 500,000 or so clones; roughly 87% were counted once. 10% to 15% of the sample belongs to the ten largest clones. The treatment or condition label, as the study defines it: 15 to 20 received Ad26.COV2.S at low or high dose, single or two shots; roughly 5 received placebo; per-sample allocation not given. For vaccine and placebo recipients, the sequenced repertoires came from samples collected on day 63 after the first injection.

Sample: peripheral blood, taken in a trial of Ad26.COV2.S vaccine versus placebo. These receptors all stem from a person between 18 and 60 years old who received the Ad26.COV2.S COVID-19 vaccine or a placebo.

DNA of the CDR3: TGTGCCAGCAGTGAAGGGGGCCCGAGGACTAATGAAAAACTGTTTTTT. Protein product: CASSEGGPRTNEKLFF. The chain links TRBV6-1 to TRBJ1-4; maybe TRBD1 (5 bases). With 1 base removed from V and 2 bases from J, the gap between germline ends came to 11 bases. This CDR3 is 16 amino acids long. The germline CDR1 and CDR2 sequences are MNHNS and SASEGT.

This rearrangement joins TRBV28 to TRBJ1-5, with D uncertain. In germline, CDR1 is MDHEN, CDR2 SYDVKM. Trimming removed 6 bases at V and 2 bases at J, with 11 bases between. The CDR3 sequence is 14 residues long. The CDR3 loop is CASSNLLGNQPQHF. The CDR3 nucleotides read TGTGCCAGCAGCAACCTACTGGGCAATCAGCCCCAGCATTTT.

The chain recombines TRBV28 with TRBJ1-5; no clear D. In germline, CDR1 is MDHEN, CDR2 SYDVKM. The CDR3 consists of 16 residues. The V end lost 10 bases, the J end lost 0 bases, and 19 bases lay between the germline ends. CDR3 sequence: CAISGLPGSSNQPQHF. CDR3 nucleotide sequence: TGTGCCATTAGTGGACTCCCGGGCAGTAGCAATCAGCCCCAGCATTTT.

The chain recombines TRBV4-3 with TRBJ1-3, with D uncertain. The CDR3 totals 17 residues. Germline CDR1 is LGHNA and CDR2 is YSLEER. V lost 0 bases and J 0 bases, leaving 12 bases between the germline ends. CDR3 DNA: TGCGCCAGCAGCCAAGATACCCGGGAAGCCTCTGGAAACACCATATATTTT. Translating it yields CASSQDTREASGNTIYF.

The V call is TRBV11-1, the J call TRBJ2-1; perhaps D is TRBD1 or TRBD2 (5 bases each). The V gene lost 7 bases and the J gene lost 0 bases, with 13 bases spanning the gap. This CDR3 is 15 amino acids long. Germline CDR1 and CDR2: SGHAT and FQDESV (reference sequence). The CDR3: CASNGDPRSYNEQFF. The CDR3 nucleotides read TGTGCCAGCAACGGGGACCCCCGCTCCTACAATGAGCAGTTCTTC.

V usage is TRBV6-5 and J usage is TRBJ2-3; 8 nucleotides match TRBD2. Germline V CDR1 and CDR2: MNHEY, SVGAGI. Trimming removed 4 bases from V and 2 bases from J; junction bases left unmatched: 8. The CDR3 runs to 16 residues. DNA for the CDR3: TGTGCCAGCAGTTTCGGGGGGGGGAGGATCACAGATACGCAGTATTTT. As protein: CASSFGGGRITDTQYF.

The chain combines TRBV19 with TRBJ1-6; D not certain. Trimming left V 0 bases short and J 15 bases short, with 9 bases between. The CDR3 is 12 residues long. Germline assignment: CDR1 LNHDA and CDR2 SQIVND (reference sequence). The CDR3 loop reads CASSIDPTILHF. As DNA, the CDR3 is TGTGCCAGTAGTATAGACCCAACTATCCTCCACTTT.

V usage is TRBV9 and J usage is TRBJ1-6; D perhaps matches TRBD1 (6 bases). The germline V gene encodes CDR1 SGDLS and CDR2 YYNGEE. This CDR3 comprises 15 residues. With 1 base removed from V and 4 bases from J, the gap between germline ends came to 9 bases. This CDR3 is CASSVTGTYNSPLHF. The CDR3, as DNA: TGTGCCAGCAGCGTAACAGGGACATATAATTCACCCCTCCACTTT.

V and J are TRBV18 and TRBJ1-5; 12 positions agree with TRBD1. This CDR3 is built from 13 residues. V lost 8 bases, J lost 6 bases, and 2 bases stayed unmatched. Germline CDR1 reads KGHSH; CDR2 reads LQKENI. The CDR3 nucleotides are TGTGCCAGCGGGACAGGGGGCGTTCAGCCCCAGCATTTT. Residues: CASGTGGVQPQHF.

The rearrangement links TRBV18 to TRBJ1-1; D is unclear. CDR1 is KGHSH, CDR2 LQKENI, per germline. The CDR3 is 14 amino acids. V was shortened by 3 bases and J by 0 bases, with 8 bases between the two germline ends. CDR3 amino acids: CASSPDGVNTEAFF. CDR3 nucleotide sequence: TGTGCCAGCTCACCGGACGGAGTGAACACTGAAGCTTTCTTT.

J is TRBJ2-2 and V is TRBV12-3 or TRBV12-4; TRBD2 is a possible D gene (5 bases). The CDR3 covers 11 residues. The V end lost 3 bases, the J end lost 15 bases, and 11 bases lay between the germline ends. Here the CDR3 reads CASSLRTRVFF. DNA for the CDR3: TGTGCCAGCAGTTTGAGGACGAGGGTGTTTTTT.

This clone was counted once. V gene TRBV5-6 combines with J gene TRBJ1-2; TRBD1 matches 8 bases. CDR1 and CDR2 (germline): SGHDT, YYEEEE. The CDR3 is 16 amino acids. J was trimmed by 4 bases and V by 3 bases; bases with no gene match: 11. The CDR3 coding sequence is TGTGCCAGCAGCTCTGGTGACAGGGGTTGGAGCTATGGCTACACCTTC. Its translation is CASSSGDRGWSYGYTF.

The DNA of the CDR3 is TGTGCCAGCAGTTTAACAGGGAGCAGGGATGAGCAGTTCTTC. Translating it yields CASSLTGSRDEQFF. The genes are TRBV28 and TRBJ2-1; a possible D gene is TRBD1 (6 bases). Germline CDR1 and CDR2: MDHEN and SYDVKM. The CDR3 is 14 amino acids. Trimming took 2 bases from V and 8 from J, leaving 13 bases between them.

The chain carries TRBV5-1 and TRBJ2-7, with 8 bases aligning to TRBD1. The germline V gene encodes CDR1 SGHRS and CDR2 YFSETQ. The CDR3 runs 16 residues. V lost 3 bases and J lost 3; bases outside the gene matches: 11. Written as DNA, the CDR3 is TGCGCCAGCAGCTACGGGGCCGGGACAGGAGTCTACGAGCAGTACTTC. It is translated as CASSYGAGTGVYEQYF.

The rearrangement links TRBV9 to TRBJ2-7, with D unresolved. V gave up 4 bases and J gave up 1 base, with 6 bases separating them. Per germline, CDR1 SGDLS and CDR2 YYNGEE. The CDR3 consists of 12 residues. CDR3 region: CASSSVSYEQYF. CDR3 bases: TGTGCCAGCAGCTCCGTGTCCTACGAGCAGTACTTC.

The CDR3 sequence: CATTSGQGSNQPQHF. The DNA of the CDR3 is TGTGCCACCACGTCTGGACAGGGGAGCAATCAGCCCCAGCATTTT. The J gene is TRBJ1-5, the V gene TRBV21-1; the table names TRBD1, a call not compared with the DNA. TRBV21-1 represents a pseudogene. This CDR3 region has 15 residues.

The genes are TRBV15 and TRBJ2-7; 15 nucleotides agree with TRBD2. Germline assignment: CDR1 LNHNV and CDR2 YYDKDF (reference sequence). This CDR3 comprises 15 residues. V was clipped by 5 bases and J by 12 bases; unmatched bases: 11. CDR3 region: CATSGFRTSGRELYF. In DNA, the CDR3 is TGTGCCACCAGCGGATTCCGGACTAGCGGGAGGGAACTGTACTTC. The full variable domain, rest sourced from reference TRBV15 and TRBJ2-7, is DAMVIQNPRYQVTQFGKPVTLSCSQTLNHNVMYWYQQKSSQAPKLLFHYYDKDFNNEADTPDNFQSRRPNTSFCFLDIRSPGLGDTAMYLCATSGFRTSGRELYFGPGTRLTVT.

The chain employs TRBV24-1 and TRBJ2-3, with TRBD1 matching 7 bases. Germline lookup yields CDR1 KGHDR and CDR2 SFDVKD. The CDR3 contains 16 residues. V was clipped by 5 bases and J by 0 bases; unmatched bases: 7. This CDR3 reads CATSAKTGLSTDTQYF. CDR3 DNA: TGTGCCACCAGTGCCAAGACAGGGCTTAGCACAGATACGCAGTATTTT.

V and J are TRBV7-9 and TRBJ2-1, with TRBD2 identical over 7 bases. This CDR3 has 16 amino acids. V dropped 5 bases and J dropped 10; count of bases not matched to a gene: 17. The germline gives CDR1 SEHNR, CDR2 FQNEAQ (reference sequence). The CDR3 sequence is CASSPLSSGPSVEQFF. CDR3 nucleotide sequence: TGTGCCAGCAGCCCCCTCTCTAGCGGCCCTTCTGTGGAGCAGTTCTTC.

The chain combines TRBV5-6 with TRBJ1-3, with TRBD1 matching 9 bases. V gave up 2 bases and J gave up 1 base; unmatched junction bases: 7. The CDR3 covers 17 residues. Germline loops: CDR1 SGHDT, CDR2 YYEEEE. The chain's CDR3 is CASSFRDRVVSGNTIYF. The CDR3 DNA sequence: TGTGCCAGCAGCTTCCGGGACAGGGTGGTTTCTGGAAACACCATATATTTT. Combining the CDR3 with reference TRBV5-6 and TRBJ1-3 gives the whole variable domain DAGVTQSPTHLIKTRGQQVTLRCSPKSGHDTVSWYQQALGQGPQFIFQYYEEEERQRGNFPDRFSGHQFPNYSSELNVNALLLGDSALYLCASSFRDRVVSGNTIYFGEGSWLTVV.

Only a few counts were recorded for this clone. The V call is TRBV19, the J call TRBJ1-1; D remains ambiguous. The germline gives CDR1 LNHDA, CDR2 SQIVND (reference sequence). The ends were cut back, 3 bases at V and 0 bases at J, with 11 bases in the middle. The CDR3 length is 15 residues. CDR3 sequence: CASSIIGTMNTEAFF. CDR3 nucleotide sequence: TGTGCCAGTAGTATTATCGGTACGATGAACACTGAAGCTTTCTTT.

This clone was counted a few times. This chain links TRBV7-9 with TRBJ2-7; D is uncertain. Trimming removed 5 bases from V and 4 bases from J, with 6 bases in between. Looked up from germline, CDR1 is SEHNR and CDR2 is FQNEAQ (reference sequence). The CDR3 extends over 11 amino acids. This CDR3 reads CASSKEYEQYF. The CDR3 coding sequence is TGTGCCAGCAGCAAGGAATACGAGCAGTACTTC.

CDR3 amino acids: CASSKSRDGRTEAFF. The CDR3 DNA sequence: TGTGCCAGTAGTAAATCGCGGGATGGGCGGACTGAAGCTTTCTTT. The chain joins TRBV19 to TRBJ1-1; D unresolved. CDR3 length equals 15 residues. V lost 4 bases and J lost 5, with 17 bases in between. Germline V gene sequence: CDR1 LNHDA, CDR2 SQIVND (reference sequence).

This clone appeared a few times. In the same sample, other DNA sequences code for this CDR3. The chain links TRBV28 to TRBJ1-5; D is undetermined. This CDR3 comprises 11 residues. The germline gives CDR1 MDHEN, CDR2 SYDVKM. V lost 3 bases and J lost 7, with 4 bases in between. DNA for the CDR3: TGTGCCAGCAGTTTGGGACAGCCCCAGCATTTT. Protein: CASSLGQPQHF. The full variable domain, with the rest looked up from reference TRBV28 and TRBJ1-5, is DVKVTQSSRYLVKRTGEKVFLECVQDMDHENMFWYRQDPGLGLRLIYFSYDVKMKEKGDIPEGYSVSREKKERFSLILESASTNQTSMYLCASSLGQPQHFGDGTRLSIL.

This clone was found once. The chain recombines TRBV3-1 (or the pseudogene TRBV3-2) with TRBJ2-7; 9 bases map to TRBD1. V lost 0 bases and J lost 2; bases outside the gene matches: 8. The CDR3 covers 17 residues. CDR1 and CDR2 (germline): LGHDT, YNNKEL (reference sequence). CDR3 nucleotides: TGTGCCAGCAGCCAAGATAGGAGGACAGGGGAAGCCTACGAGCAGTACTTC. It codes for CASSQDRRTGEAYEQYF.

CDR3 loop: CASSLGAGGSETQYF. The CDR3 nucleotides read TGTGCCAGCAGCTTAGGGGCTGGAGGGTCAGAGACCCAGTACTTC. The chain links TRBV7-7 to TRBJ2-5; the D gene is possibly TRBD2 (6 bases). The CDR3 runs to 15 residues. The germline V and J ends were trimmed by 1 base and 4 bases, with 13 bases remaining between them. Germline loops: CDR1 SSHAT, CDR2 FNYEAQ (reference sequence).

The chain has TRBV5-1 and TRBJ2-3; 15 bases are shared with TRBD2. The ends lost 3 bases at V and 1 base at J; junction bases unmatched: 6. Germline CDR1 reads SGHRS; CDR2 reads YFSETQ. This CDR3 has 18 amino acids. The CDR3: CASSSGLAGGPGTDTQYF. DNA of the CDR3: TGCGCCAGCAGCTCGGGACTAGCGGGAGGCCCTGGCACAGATACGCAGTATTTT.

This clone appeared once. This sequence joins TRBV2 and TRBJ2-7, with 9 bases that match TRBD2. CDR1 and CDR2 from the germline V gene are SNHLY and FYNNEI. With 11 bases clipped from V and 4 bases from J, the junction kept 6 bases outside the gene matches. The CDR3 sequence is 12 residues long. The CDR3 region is CAAGGSRYEQYF. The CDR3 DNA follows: TGTGCCGCGGGAGGGAGTAGGTACGAGCAGTACTTC.

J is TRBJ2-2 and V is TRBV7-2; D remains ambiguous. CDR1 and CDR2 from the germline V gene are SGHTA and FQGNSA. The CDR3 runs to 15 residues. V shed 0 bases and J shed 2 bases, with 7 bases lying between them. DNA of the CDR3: TGTGCCAGCAGCTTAGCGTCTTCTAACACCGGGGAGCTGTTTTTT. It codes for CASSLASSNTGELFF.

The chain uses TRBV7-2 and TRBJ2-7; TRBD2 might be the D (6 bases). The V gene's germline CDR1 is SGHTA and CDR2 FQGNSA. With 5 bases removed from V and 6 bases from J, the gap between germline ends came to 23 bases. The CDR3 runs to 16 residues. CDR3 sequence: CASSPGVNRGLAEQYF. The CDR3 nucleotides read TGTGCCAGCAGCCCGGGGGTAAACCGGGGATTGGCCGAGCAGTACTTC.

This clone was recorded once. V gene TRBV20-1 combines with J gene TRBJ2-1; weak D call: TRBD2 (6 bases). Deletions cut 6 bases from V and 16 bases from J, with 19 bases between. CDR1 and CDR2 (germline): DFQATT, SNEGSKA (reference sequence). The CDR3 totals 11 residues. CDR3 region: CSAPFRDWNFF. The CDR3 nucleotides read TGCAGTGCACCCTTCCGGGACTGGAACTTCTTC.

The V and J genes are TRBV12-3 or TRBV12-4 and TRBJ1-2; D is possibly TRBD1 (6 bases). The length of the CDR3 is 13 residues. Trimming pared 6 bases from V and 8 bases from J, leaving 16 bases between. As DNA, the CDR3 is TGTGCCAGCAGCTCCACAGGGCAAAGGGGCTACACCTTC. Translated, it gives CASSSTGQRGYTF.